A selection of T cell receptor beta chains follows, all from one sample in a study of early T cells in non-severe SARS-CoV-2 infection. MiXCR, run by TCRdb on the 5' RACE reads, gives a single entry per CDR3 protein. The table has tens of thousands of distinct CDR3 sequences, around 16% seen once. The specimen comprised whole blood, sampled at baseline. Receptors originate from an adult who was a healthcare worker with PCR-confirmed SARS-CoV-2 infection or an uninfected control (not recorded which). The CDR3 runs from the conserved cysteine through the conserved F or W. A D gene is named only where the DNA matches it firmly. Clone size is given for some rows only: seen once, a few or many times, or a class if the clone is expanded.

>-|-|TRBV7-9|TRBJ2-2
TGTGCCAGCAGCTACCGAAGTGACACCGGGGAGCTGTTTTTT
CASSYRSDTGELFF
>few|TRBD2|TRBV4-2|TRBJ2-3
TGTGCCAGCAGCCAATTAAGCGGGAGTACAGATACGCAGTATTTT
CASSQLSGSTDTQYF
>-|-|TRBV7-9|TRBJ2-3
TGTGCCAGCAGACCCCCGGGGGTGGGCACAGATACGCAGTATTTT
CASRPPGVGTDTQYF
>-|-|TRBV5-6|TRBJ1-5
TGTGCCAGCAGCTTGGGGGGAGTTCCTCAGCCCCAGCATTTT
CASSLGGVPQPQHF
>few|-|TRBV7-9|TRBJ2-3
TGTGCCAGCAGCATCTCGGATACGCAGTATTTT
CASSISDTQYF
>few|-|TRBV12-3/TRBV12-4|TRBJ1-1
TGTGCCAGCAGTTTGGGGGGATATAACACTGAAGCTTTCTTT
CASSLGGYNTEAFF
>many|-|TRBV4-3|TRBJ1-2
TGCGCCAGCAGCCAAGCCCTGGGGGGGATTGGCTATGGCTACACCTTC
CASSQALGGIGYGYTF
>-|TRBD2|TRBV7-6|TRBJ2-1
TGTGCCAGCAGCTTAGGACTAGCGGGACGCAATGAGCAGTTCTTC
CASSLGLAGRNEQFF
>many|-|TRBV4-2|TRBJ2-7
TGTGCCAGCAGCCAAGATAGAGACAGCGACTACGAGCAGTACTTC
CASSQDRDSDYEQYF
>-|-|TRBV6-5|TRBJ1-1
TGTGCCAGCAGTTACGACCGGACGCTCCACACTGAAGCTTTCTTT
CASSYDRTLHTEAFF
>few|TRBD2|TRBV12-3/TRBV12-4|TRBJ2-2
TGTGCCAGCAACCGAGCTCGGCTAGCGGGATCCGGGGAGCTGTTTTTT
CASNRARLAGSGELFF
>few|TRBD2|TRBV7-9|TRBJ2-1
TGTGCCAGCACCCAGCGGGGGGAGGGCCACTATGAGCAGTTCTTC
CASTQRGEGHYEQFF
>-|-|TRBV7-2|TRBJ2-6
TGTGCCAGCAGTTTAGTTCGGACACTAAATGGGGCCAACGTCCTGACTTTC
CASSLVRTLNGANVLTF
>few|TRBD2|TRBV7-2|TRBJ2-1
TGTGCCAGCAGCCTCGCTAGCGGGAGTGAGCAGTTCTTC
CASSLASGSEQFF
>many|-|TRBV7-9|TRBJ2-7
TGTGCCAGCAGCTTAGAGGCAGGCCCGATGGGGCAGTACTTC
CASSLEAGPMGQYF
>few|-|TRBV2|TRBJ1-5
TGTGCCAGCAGTGAAGAGGGCAGGATCAATCAGCCCCAGCATTTT
CASSEEGRINQPQHF
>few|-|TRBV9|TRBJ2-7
TGTGCCAGCAGCGTAGGGGAGAGAGGCCCCGAGCAGTACTTC
CASSVGERGPEQYF
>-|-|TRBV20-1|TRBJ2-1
TGCAGTGCTACTGGGACTTTAGCCTACAATGAGCAGTTCTTC
CSATGTLAYNEQFF
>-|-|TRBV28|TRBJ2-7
TGTGCCAGCAGTTTAATTGATACCCACTACGAGCAGTACTTC
CASSLIDTHYEQYF
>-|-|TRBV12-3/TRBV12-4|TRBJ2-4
TGTGCCAGCAGTGTCCCCGGGGCCAAAAACATTCAGTACTTC
CASSVPGAKNIQYF
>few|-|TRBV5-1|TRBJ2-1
TGCGCCAGCAGCTCAAATAATAGGTACAATGAGCAGTTCTTC
CASSSNNRYNEQFF
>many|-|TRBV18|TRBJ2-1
TGTGCCAGCTCACCCCTTAAGGGCATGAGCTCCTACAATGAGCAGTTCTTC
CASSPLKGMSSYNEQFF
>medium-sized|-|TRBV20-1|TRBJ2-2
TGCAGTGCTAGTTACAGGAACACCGGGGAGCTGTTTTTT
CSASYRNTGELFF
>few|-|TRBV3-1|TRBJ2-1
TGTGCCAGCAGCCAAGAAGGCCTTTTCAATGAGCAGTTCTTC
CASSQEGLFNEQFF
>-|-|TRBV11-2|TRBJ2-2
TGTGCCAGCAGCTTCCACTCTACTAGGACCGGGGAGCTGTTTTTT
CASSFHSTRTGELFF
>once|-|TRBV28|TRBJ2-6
TGTGCCAGCCGAGGACAGTGGAAGCTCACTGGGGCCAACGTCCTGACTTTC
CASRGQWKLTGANVLTF
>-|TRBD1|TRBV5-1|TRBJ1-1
TGCGCCAGCAGCAGACAGGGAGACACTGAAGCTTTCTTT
CASSRQGDTEAFF
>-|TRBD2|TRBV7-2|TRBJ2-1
TGTGCCAGCAGCTTAGAGAGGCTAGCGGGAGGGGGTGAGCAGTTCTTC
CASSLERLAGGGEQFF
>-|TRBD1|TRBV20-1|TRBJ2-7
TGCAGTGCTAGAGGCCCAGGGACAGGGATCGCCTACGAGCAGTACTTC
CSARGPGTGIAYEQYF
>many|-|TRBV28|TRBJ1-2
TGTGCCAGCAGTTTAAGGGGCGGCTACACCTTC
CASSLRGGYTF
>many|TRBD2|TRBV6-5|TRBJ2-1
TGTGCCAGCCCCTTTAGCGGGAGGTCGGGGAATGAGCAGTTCTTC
CASPFSGRSGNEQFF
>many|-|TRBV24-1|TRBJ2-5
TGTGCCACCAGTGATCCGTCCCTGAACACCCAGTACTTC
CATSDPSLNTQYF
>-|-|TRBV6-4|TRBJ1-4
TGTGCCAGCAGTGACCTAAAGCAGGGTACTAATGAAAAACTGTTTTTT
CASSDLKQGTNEKLFF
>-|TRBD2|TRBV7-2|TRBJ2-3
TGTGCCAGCAGCTTAGATAGCGGGAGTCGGGCGCAGTATTTT
CASSLDSGSRAQYF
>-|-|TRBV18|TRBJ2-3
TGTGCCAGCTCACCGCGGAGCGGGCGCTCAGATACGCAGTATTTT
CASSPRSGRSDTQYF
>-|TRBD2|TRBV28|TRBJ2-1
TGTGCCAGCAGTTTAGGCCCTCGGTTAGCGGGAGGGGACAATGAGCAGTTCTTC
CASSLGPRLAGGDNEQFF
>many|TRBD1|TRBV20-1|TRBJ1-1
TGCAGTGCTAAGAGGGGAGACAGGGTCACTGAAGCTTTCTTT
CSAKRGDRVTEAFF
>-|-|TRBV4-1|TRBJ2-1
TGCGCCAGCAGCCAAGATGGCCTAGCGAAAAACAATGAGCAGTTCTTC
CASSQDGLAKNNEQFF
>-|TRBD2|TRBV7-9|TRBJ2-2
TGTGCCAGCAGCTCAGGACTAGCTGCGAACACCGGGGAGCTGTTTTTT
CASSSGLAANTGELFF
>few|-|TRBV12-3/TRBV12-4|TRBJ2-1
TGTGCCAGCAGTACCCTGTCCTACAATGAGCAGTTCTTC
CASSTLSYNEQFF
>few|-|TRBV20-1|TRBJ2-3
TGCAGTGCCAAAAGGTTAGAAACAGATACGCAGTATTTT
CSAKRLETDTQYF
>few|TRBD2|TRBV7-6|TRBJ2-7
TGTGCCAGCAGCTTAGATGAGACTAGCGGTTACGAGCAGTACTTC
CASSLDETSGYEQYF
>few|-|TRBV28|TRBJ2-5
TGTGCCAGCAGTTTTGTTAGGGAGACCCAGTACTTC
CASSFVRETQYF
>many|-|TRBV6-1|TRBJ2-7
TGTGCCAGCAGTGAAGCTTACGAGCAGTACTTC
CASSEAYEQYF
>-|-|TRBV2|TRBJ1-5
TGTGCCAGCAGTCCCCTGTCATATCAGCCCCAGCATTTT
CASSPLSYQPQHF
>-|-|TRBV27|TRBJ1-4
TGTGCCAGCAGTTTCGGGGATGAAAAACTGTTTTTT
CASSFGDEKLFF
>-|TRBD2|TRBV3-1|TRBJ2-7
TGTGCCAGCAGCCACTCAGCGGGAGGACTCGACGAGCAGTACTTC
CASSHSAGGLDEQYF
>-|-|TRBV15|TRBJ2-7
TGTGCCACCGGGGTTCTAGATTCTCTCGAGCAGTACTTC
CATGVLDSLEQYF
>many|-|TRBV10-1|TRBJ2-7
TGCGCCAGCAGTGAGTCTGGGACCCTAAGCCCCTACGAGCAGTACTTC
CASSESGTLSPYEQYF
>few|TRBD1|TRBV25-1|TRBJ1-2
TGTGCCAGCAGTGAATCAGGACAGGGGTTCGACTACACCTTC
CASSESGQGFDYTF
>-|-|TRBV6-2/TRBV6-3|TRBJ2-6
TGTGCCAGCAGCACAAGGGGCTCTGGGGCCAACGTCCTGACTTTC
CASSTRGSGANVLTF
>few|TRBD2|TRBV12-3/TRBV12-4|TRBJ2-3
TGTGCCAGCAGTTCTTCCGGGACTAGCGGGAGCGATACGCAGTATTTT
CASSSSGTSGSDTQYF
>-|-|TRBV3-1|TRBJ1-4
TGTGCCAGCAGTCACCGCAGCGGGGATGAAAAACTGTTTTTT
CASSHRSGDEKLFF
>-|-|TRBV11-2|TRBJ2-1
TGTGCCAGCAGCCAAGGGAGTATCGGAAATGAGCAGTTCTTC
CASSQGSIGNEQFF
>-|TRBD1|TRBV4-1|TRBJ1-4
TGCGCCAGCGGGGGGGGACAGGGCGGCGAAAAACTGTTTTTT
CASGGGQGGEKLFF